These T cell receptor beta chains were read from a single sample in a study of blood T cell repertoires in COVID-19. Clones were sequenced by immunoSEQ multiplex PCR, and TCRdb holds only the in-frame ones, with some missing. The sample yields roughly 170,000 clones, around 90% seen once. The specimen sequenced was peripheral blood. All receptors derive from a man in his forties with active or convalescent COVID-19. CDR3s include the opening cysteine and the closing phenylalanine or tryptophan. Each record gives: J gene, V gene, clone size, D gene, CDR3 protein, CDR3 DNA. D genes are given only for firm matches. Expanded clones are given a class, and other clones once, few, many or no size at all.

TRBJ2-2,TRBV11-1,.,TRBD1,CASSLEGTGNTGELFF,TGTGCCAGCAGCTTAGAAGGGACAGGGAACACCGGGGAGCTGTTTTTT
TRBJ2-7,TRBV21-1,.,.,CASRVETYEQYF,TGTGCCAGCCGTGTCGAGACCTACGAGCAGTACTTC
TRBJ1-2,TRBV28,.,.,CASSPHKTTGTGYTF,TGTGCCAGCAGTCCACATAAGACTACAGGGACTGGCTACACCTTC
TRBJ1-1,TRBV7-2,.,.,CASSLVFLGPRVNTEAFF,TGTGCCAGCAGCTTAGTTTTTCTTGGGCCGCGGGTGAACACTGAAGCTTTCTTT
TRBJ1-4,TRBV2,.,.,CASSNREGMFF,TGTGCCAGCAGTAACAGGGAGGGAATGTTTTTT
TRBJ2-1,TRBV5-4,.,.,CASSLGIEGGYNEQFF,TGTGCCAGCAGCTTAGGAATAGAAGGGGGCTACAATGAGCAGTTCTTC
TRBJ2-3,TRBV9,.,.,CASSARPATSTDTQYF,TGTGCCAGCAGCGCCCGACCCGCGACTAGCACAGATACGCAGTATTTT
TRBJ1-1,TRBV5-4,once,.,CASSLDRYTEAFF,TGTGCCAGCAGCCTCGACAGGTACACTGAAGCTTTCTTT
TRBJ1-2,TRBV5-5,.,TRBD1,CASSNRQGGYYGYTF,TGTGCCAGCAGCAACCGACAGGGGGGCTACTATGGCTACACCTTC
TRBJ1-3,TRBV5-1,.,TRBD1,CASSEGTGPGSGTIYF,TGCGCCAGCAGCGAGGGGACAGGACCCGGTTCGGGCACCATATATTTT
TRBJ2-4,TRBV19,.,TRBD2,CASTSGGALAKNIQYF,TGTGCGAGTACCAGCGGGGGGGCCTTAGCCAAAAACATTCAGTACTTC
TRBJ2-3,TRBV4-2,once,TRBD2,CASSHGPAGGGTDTQYF,TGTGCCAGCAGCCACGGACCAGCGGGGGGTGGCACAGATACGCAGTATTTT
TRBJ1-4,TRBV5-1,once,.,CASSLAGDNEKLFF,TGCGCCAGCAGCTTGGCAGGGGATAATGAAAAACTGTTTTTT
TRBJ2-1,TRBV9,.,TRBD2,CASSVEGSGAPYNEQFF,TGTGCCAGCAGCGTAGAAGGTAGCGGGGCCCCATACAATGAGCAGTTCTTC
TRBJ2-2,TRBV7-8,.,.,CASSPEGGTTGELFF,TGTGCCAGCAGCCCAGAGGGGGGGACCACCGGGGAGCTGTTTTTT
TRBJ1-6,TRBV9,.,.,CASSVAGLANSPLHF,TGTGCCAGCAGCGTGGCAGGCCTCGCCAATTCACCCCTCCACTTT
TRBJ2-1,TRBV6-1,.,TRBD2,CASSEVLAGGNEQFF,TGTGCCAGCAGTGAAGTCCTAGCGGGGGGGAATGAGCAGTTCTTC
TRBJ2-5,TRBV2,.,TRBD2,CASSKTSSQETQYF,TGTGCCAGCAGTAAGACTAGCAGCCAAGAGACCCAGTACTTC
TRBJ2-2,TRBV19,few,.,CASSTYDILTGELFF,TGTGCCAGTAGTACCTACGACATCCTCACCGGGGAGCTGTTTTTT
TRBJ1-3,TRBV5-6,.,.,CASTFTADYSGNTIYF,TGTGCCAGCACTTTCACCGCGGATTACTCTGGAAACACCATATATTTT
TRBJ2-7,TRBV18,.,.,CASSPNNYEQYF,TGTGCCAGCTCACCAAACAACTACGAGCAGTACTTC
TRBJ2-3,TRBV4-2,.,.,CASSGRGTDTQYF,TGTGCCAGCAGCGGCCGGGGGACAGATACGCAGTATTTT
TRBJ1-6,TRBV12-3/TRBV12-4,.,.,CASSFQGSPLHF,TGTGCCAGCAGTTTTCAGGGGTCACCCCTCCACTTT
TRBJ2-2,TRBV30,.,TRBD1,CAWSVSGGTGELFF,TGTGCCTGGAGTGTTTCAGGGGGCACCGGGGAGCTGTTTTTT
TRBJ2-1,TRBV9,.,TRBD2,CASSVEGLAGRDEQFF,TGTGCCAGCAGCGTAGAGGGTCTAGCGGGGCGGGATGAGCAGTTCTTC
TRBJ1-6,TRBV19,.,.,CASSIGVSHNSPLHF,TGTGCCAGTAGTATTGGAGTATCCCATAATTCACCCCTCCACTTT
TRBJ1-2,TRBV3-1/TRBV3-2,.,TRBD1,CASRLGTAGGYTF,TGTGCCAGCAGGCTAGGGACAGCGGGTGGCTACACCTTC
TRBJ1-2,TRBV29-1,few,.,CSVGRADGYTF,TGCAGCGTTGGCAGGGCGGACGGCTACACCTTC
TRBJ2-1,TRBV7-3,.,TRBD2,CASSLLLAGAHNEQFF,TGTGCCAGCAGCTTATTGCTAGCGGGGGCACACAATGAGCAGTTCTTC
TRBJ2-7,TRBV9,.,.,CASKTRRRCFYEQYF,TGTGCCAGCAAAACGCGTCGCCGGTGTTTCTACGAGCAGTACTTC
TRBJ2-7,TRBV29-1,.,.,CSGLDSPSDEQYF,TGCAGCGGTCTGGACAGTCCCTCGGACGAGCAGTACTTC
TRBJ2-2,TRBV7-9,.,.,CASSLSYTGELFF,TGTGCCAGCAGCTTATCTTACACCGGGGAGCTGTTTTTT
TRBJ1-5,TRBV7-3,.,.,CASSFGFGQPQHF,TGTGCCAGCAGCTTCGGTTTTGGTCAGCCCCAGCATTTT
TRBJ2-2,TRBV21-1,.,.,CARTCTGELFF,TGTGCCAGGACATGCACCGGGGAGCTGTTTTTT
TRBJ2-7,TRBV3-1/TRBV3-2,.,TRBD1,CASSRGQNRPYEQYF,TGTGCCAGCAGCCGGGGACAGAACCGACCCTACGAGCAGTACTTC
TRBJ2-7,TRBV6-5,.,TRBD1,CASRLQGTYEQYF,TGTGCCAGCAGGTTACAGGGGACCTACGAGCAGTACTTC
TRBJ1-1,TRBV2,.,.,CASRDILENTEAFF,TGTGCCAGCAGGGACATACTTGAGAACACTGAAGCTTTCTTT
TRBJ2-7,TRBV29-1,.,TRBD2,CSVFLGQSGGASYEQYF,TGCAGCGTTTTTTTGGGACAGAGCGGGGGGGCTTCCTACGAGCAGTACTTC
TRBJ1-5,TRBV7-6,.,.,CASSLGGGEVPQHF,TGTGCCAGCAGCTTAGGGGGTGGGGAGGTTCCCCAGCATTTT
TRBJ2-3,TRBV7-8,once,.,CASSRGAVDTQYF,TGTGCCAGCAGTCGTGGGGCGGTAGATACGCAGTATTTT
TRBJ2-5,TRBV7-2,.,TRBD2,CASSLGRTSGVLQETQYF,TGTGCCAGCAGCTTAGGAAGGACTAGCGGGGTATTACAAGAGACCCAGTACTTC
TRBJ1-2,TRBV10-3,.,TRBD1,CAITQDREGGYTF,TGTGCCATCACCCAAGACAGGGAAGGTGGCTACACCTTC
TRBJ2-1,TRBV5-1,.,TRBD1,CASSVGTDNEQFF,TGCGCCAGCAGCGTCGGGACAGACAATGAGCAGTTCTTC
TRBJ1-5,TRBV7-2,once,.,CASSPWQGLYSNQPQHF,TGTGCCAGCAGCCCCTGGCAGGGCCTTTATAGCAATCAGCCCCAGCATTTT
TRBJ2-5,TRBV7-3,.,TRBD1,CASSPGQGLGTQYF,TGTGCCAGCAGCCCGGGACAGGGATTAGGGACCCAGTACTTC